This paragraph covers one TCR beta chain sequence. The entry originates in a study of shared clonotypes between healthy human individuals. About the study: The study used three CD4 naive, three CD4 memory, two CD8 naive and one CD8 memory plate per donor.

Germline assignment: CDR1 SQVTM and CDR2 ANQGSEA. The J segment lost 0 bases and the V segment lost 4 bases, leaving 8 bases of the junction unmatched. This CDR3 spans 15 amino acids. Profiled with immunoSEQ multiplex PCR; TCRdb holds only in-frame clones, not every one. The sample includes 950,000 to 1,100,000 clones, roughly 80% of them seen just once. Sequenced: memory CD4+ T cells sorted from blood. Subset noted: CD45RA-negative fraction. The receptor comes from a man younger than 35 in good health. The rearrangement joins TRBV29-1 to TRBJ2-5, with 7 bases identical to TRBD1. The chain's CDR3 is CSVGHFGTDQETQYF. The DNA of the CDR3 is TGCAGCGTTGGCCACTTCGGGACAGACCAAGAGACCCAGTACTTC.